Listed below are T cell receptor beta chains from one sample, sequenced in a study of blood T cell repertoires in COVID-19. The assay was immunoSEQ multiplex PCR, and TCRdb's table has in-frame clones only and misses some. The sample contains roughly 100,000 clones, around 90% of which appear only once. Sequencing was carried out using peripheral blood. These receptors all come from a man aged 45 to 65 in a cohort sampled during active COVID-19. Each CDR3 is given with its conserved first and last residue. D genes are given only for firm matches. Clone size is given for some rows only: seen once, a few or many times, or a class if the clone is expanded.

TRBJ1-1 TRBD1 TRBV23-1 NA CASSRTGVYAEAFF TGCGCCAGCAGTCGGACAGGGGTTTACGCTGAAGCTTTCTTT
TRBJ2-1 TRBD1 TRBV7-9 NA CASSLRQGDNEQFF TGTGCCAGCAGCCTACGACAGGGGGATAATGAGCAGTTCTTC
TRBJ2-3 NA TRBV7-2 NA CASSLGGPLDTQYF TGTGCCAGCAGCTTAGGGGGGCCCTTAGATACGCAGTATTTT
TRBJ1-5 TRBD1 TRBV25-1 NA CASSGGTGNQPQHF TGTGCCAGCAGTGGAGGGACAGGTAATCAGCCCCAGCATTTT
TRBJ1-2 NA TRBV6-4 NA CASSDSGTANYGYTF TGTGCCAGCAGTGACTCCGGGACTGCTAACTATGGCTACACCTTC
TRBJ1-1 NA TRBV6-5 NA CASSYGGGTEAFF TGTGCCAGCAGTTACGGAGGTGGTACTGAAGCTTTCTTT
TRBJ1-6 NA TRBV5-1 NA CASSPRTPSYNSPLHF TGCGCCAGCAGCCCACGGACACCCTCCTATAATTCACCCCTCCACTTT
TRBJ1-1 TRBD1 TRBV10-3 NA CAISESRDRGTAFF TGTGCCATCAGTGAGTCCAGGGACAGGGGGACAGCTTTCTTT
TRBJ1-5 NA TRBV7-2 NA CASSTDHGTLPLNQPQHF TGTGCCAGCAGCACCGACCACGGGACACTCCCTCTCAATCAGCCCCAGCATTTT
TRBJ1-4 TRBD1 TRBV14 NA CASSQQPGQGNEKLFF TGTGCCAGCAGCCAACAACCGGGACAGGGGAATGAAAAACTGTTTTTT
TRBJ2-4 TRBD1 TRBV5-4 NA CASSNRGELAKNIQYF TGTGCCAGCAGTAACAGGGGTGAACTAGCCAAAAACATTCAGTACTTC
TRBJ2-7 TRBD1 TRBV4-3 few CASSQEGQGGDEQYF TGCGCCAGCAGCCAAGAGGGACAGGGCGGGGACGAGCAGTACTTC
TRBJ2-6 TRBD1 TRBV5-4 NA CASSLGQVRGGANVLTF TGTGCCAGCAGCCTGGGACAGGTCCGGGGTGGGGCCAACGTCCTGACTTTC
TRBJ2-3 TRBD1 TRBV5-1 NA CASSLIGQGFADTQYF TGCGCCAGCAGCTTGATCGGACAGGGGTTCGCAGATACGCAGTATTTT
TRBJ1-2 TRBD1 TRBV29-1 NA CSAEVQGNYGYTF TGCAGCGCGGAGGTACAGGGGAACTATGGCTACACCTTC
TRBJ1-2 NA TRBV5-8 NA CASSPYMVGFNYGYTF TGTGCCAGCAGCCCATACATGGTTGGCTTTAACTATGGCTACACCTTC
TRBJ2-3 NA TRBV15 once CATSGGGADTQYF TGTGCCACCAGCGGGGGGGGCGCGGATACGCAGTATTTT
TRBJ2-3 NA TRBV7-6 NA CASSQEGGLTDTQYF TGTGCCAGCAGCCAAGAGGGCGGGCTCACAGATACGCAGTATTTT
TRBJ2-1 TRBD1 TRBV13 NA CASSVMDLPRGNEQFF TGTGCCAGCAGCGTAATGGACTTACCCAGGGGGAATGAGCAGTTCTTC
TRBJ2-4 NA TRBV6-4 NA CASTLTGGGTKNIQYF TGTGCCAGCACTTTGACTGGAGGGGGCACCAAAAACATTCAGTACTTC
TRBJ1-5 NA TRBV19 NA CASSTPGWGQPQHF TGTGCCAGTAGTACTCCGGGGTGGGGTCAGCCCCAGCATTTT
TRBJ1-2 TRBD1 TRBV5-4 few CASSADRGRRSGYTF TGTGCCAGCAGCGCAGACAGGGGTCGTCGGAGTGGCTACACCTTC
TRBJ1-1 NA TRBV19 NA CASGIREGNTEAFF TGTGCCAGTGGGATACGGGAAGGGAACACTGAAGCTTTCTTT
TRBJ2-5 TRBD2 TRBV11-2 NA CASSLRGAGYQETQYF TGTGCCAGCAGCCTGCGGGGGGCCGGGTACCAAGAGACCCAGTACTTC
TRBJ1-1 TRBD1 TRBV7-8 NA CASSPGAGGYTEAFF TGTGCCAGCAGCCCCGGGGCAGGGGGATATACTGAAGCTTTCTTT
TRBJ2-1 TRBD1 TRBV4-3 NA CASSKQGREQFF TGCGCCAGCAGTAAACAGGGGCGTGAGCAGTTCTTC
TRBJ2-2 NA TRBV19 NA CASGGGYNTGELFF TGTGCCAGTGGTGGAGGGTATAACACCGGGGAGCTGTTTTTT
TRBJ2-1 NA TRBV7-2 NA CASSLNQGIQFF TGTGCCAGCAGCTTGAACCAGGGGATTCAGTTCTTC
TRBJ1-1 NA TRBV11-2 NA CASNGVGGQAFF TGTGCCAGCAATGGGGTGGGGGGACAAGCTTTCTTT
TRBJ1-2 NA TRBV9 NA CASSESDQRGYTF TGTGCCAGCAGCGAGTCGGATCAGAGGGGCTACACCTTC
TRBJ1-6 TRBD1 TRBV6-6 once CASSYRTGTNSPLHF TGTGCCAGCAGTTACCGGACAGGGACGAATTCACCCCTCCACTTT
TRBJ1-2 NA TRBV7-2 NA CASSLGGRTNYGYTF TGTGCCAGCAGCTTAGGAGGCCGAACTAACTATGGCTACACCTTC
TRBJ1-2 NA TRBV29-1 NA CSVESTGTFGYTF TGCAGCGTTGAAAGTACCGGGACATTTGGCTACACCTTC
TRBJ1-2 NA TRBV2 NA CASSGDRYNYGYTF TGTGCCAGCAGCGGAGACAGGTATAACTATGGCTACACCTTC
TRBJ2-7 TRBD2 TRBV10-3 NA CAIRPSGSHSYEQYF TGTGCCATCAGGCCTAGCGGGTCCCACTCCTACGAGCAGTACTTC
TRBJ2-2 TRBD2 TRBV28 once CASSLSGGNTGELFF TGTGCCAGCAGTTTAAGCGGGGGGAACACCGGGGAGCTGTTTTTT
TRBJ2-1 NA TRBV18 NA CASSPLRKSNEQFF TGTGCCAGCTCACCACTCCGTAAATCTAATGAGCAGTTCTTC
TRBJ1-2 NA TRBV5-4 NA CASSLVQGMYGYTF TGTGCCAGCAGCTTGGTGCAGGGTATGTATGGCTACACCTTC
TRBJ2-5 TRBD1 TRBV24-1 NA CATSDGDRGGLETQYF TGTGCCACCAGTGATGGGGACAGAGGAGGTTTGGAGACCCAGTACTTC
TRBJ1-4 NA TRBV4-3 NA CASSQEGDNNEKLFF TGCGCCAGCAGCCAAGAAGGGGATAACAATGAAAAACTGTTTTTT
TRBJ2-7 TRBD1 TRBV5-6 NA CASSPRDGQGAGEQYF TGTGCCAGCAGCCCCAGAGACGGACAGGGGGCGGGCGAGCAGTACTTC
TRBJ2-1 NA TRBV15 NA CATSGFRQGNVNEQFF TGTGCCACCAGTGGCTTCCGCCAGGGGAACGTCAATGAGCAGTTCTTC
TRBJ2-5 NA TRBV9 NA CASSVGGGPETQYF TGTGCCAGCAGCGTAGGGGGGGGCCCTGAGACCCAGTACTTC
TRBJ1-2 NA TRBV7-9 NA CASSLAPGSSGYTF TGTGCCAGCAGCTTAGCGCCGGGGTCCTCTGGCTACACCTTC
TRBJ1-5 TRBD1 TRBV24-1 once CATMEGAGQPQHF TGTGCCACCATGGAGGGGGCTGGACAGCCCCAGCATTTT
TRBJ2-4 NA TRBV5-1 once CASSLAQPGKNIQYF TGCGCCAGCAGCTTGGCCCAACCGGGTAAAAACATTCAGTACTTC
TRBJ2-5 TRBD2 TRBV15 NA CATSKGVGLAGTGETQYF TGTGCCACCAGCAAGGGGGTCGGACTAGCGGGGACGGGAGAGACCCAGTACTTC
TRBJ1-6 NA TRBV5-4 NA CASSSFQSPLHF TGTGCCAGCAGCTCATTTCAATCACCCCTCCACTTT